This TCR beta chain was profiled in a study of PD-L1 blockade in urothelial cancer. Across the study: Blood yielded a median of around 150,000 T cells per sample.

J gave up 5 bases and V 4 bases, and 26 bases lay outside the gene matches. The CDR3 extends over 22 amino acids. A single count supports this clone. Sequenced by immunoSEQ multiplex PCR; TCRdb stores in-frame clones only, minus some. The table includes about 25,000 clones, approximately 81% detected once. The sequencing here drew on PBMCs, taken around atezolizumab (anti-PD-L1) treatment. The sequence was collected from a man in his 70s with urothelial cancer. The chain joins TRBV23-1 to TRBJ2-5; 12 bases agree with TRBD2. TRBV23-1 has ORF status, its function being uncertain. This CDR3 reads CASSPRGYGLAGCEEGWETQYF. The CDR3 DNA reads as TGCGCCAGCAGTCCCCGGGGGTATGGACTAGCGGGATGTGAGGAAGGTTGGGAGACCCAGTACTTC.